This T cell receptor beta chain was sequenced in a study of blood T cell repertoires in COVID-19 (TCRdb year 2020). Regarding the study in general: Samples from collaborators originated in the United States, Italy and Spain and spanned both the acute and convalescent phases of COVID-19. The prospective study material was composed of cDNA or gDNA derived from T cells, B-cell-depleted T cells, or PBMCs. The dataset comprised deeply sampled blood TCRbeta repertoires from subjects exposed to, actively infected with, or recovered from COVID-19. A freely available public database, intended as a resource for researchers studying the immune response to SARS-CoV-2, is where the repertoires were released. Samples came from the ongoing ImmuneRACE study (first 160 participants) plus 1,254 subjects from 6 global collaborators. Nearly every sample came with metadata listing a de-identified subject ID, COVID-19 status, age in years and sex. Where HLA class I and class II types were available, the types were taken from metadata supplied by the sample provider, not from assay-based typing. Overall study results and their limits: How much clinical and demographic metadata was included differed by source and by participant, and the metadata was provided uncurated.

TCRbeta CDR3 regions were amplified from genomic DNA using the immunoSEQ Assay, a bias-controlled multiplex PCR. The source study handled its data this way. Nucleated cell counts per sample were estimated from amplification of reference gene primers within the assay. To quantify the absolute abundance of each unique TCRbeta CDR3 rearrangement, sequence reads were collapsed and filtered. For each sample, productive Simpson clonality was calculated as the square root of Simpson's diversity index over productive rearrangements. The table was pulled from immuneACCESS by TCRdb, which kept in-frame rearrangements only. Such tables lose some clones; where checked, under half of the loss comes from unresolved V genes, and the rest has no known cause. The DNA was the basis for D and trimming; V, J and clone size are from that table. This sample is represented by 300,000 to 400,000 clones; less than 85% of them were singletons. The ten largest clones capture around 1.8% of the sample.

For this clone: What this receptor recognizes is not known. No much larger clone exists at a distance of one base, and base qualities are not known.

The CDR3 measures 14 amino acids from cysteine to phenylalanine. Kept here is only the CDR3 DNA, which spans 42 bases and is read in frame from base 1. The trim is 0 bases for V and 5 bases for J, with a gap of 10 bases between the germline ends. Based on the germline V gene (reference sequence), the CDR1 and CDR2 sequences are GTSNPN and SVGIG. Participants in the prospective study were enrolled through a virtual design, were aged roughly 18 to 90 years, and lived in about two dozen United States geographic areas. Cohort assignment in the prospective study relied on participant-reported clinical history from a screening survey and a study questionnaire. Exposed participants had been in contact with someone with a PCR-confirmed or clinician-diagnosed COVID-19 case within 2 weeks of study entry. In the prospective study, mobile phlebotomists collected whole blood, serum and a nasopharyngeal or oropharyngeal swab from each participant. Over an approximately two-month period, participants in the prospective study had the option of providing additional blood draws and questionnaires. Blood samples from the prospective study were shipped frozen or at room temperature prior to DNA extraction.

The receptor comes from a woman aged 25 to 39 who had been exposed to COVID-19. Source material: PBMCs or T cells enriched from blood (not recorded which). The chain is made from TRBV30 and TRBJ1-4; TRBD1 could be the D gene, as 6 bases match. The nucleotides read TGTGCCTGGAGTGTACACAGGGCGAATGAAAAACTGTTTTTT. It is translated as CAWSVHRANEKLFF.